The 26 T cell receptor beta chains given below trace back to one sample, sequenced in a study of T cell repertoires in cytomegalovirus infection. TCRdb redid the calling of the reads with MiXCR, one entry per CDR3 protein. This table holds about 830,000 distinct CDR3 sequences, over 25% found once. Their antigens are not known. The input for sequencing was cultured CD8+ T cells from PBMCs, taken from culture after CMV antigen stimulation. The receptors here all came from a human donor in good health (CMV status not recorded). Some clones in this sample may be carry-over from other donors' samples.

The chain combines TRBV7-9 with TRBJ2-2; no clear D gene. V was pared by 1 base and J by 7 bases, with 10 bases between. The germline V gene has CDR1 SEHNR and CDR2 FQNEAQ (reference sequence). The CDR3 length is 14 residues. The CDR3 coding sequence is TGTGCCAGCAGCTTAGTGGGAATCGGCGGGGAGCTGTTTTTT. This encodes CASSLVGIGGELFF.

V is TRBV2 and J is TRBJ2-1, with D perhaps matching TRBD1 or TRBD2 (6 bases each). Germline CDR1 reads SNHLY; CDR2 reads FYNNEI. V was shortened by 4 bases and J by 4 bases, with 14 bases between the two germline ends. The CDR3 loop spans 15 amino acids. DNA for the CDR3: TGTGCCAGCAGTGGGGGTTGGGGGGCGTACAATGAGCAGTTCTTC. Translation: CASSGGWGAYNEQFF. The full variable domain, with the rest looked up from reference TRBV2 and TRBJ2-1, is EPEVTQTPSHQVTQMGQEVILRCVPISNHLYFYWYRQILGQKVEFLVSFYNNEISEKSEIFDDQFSVERPDGSNFTLKIRSTKLEDSAMYFCASSGGWGAYNEQFFGPGTRLTVL.

The chain links TRBV28 to TRBJ2-2, with D unclear. There are 15 residues in the CDR3. Trimming removed 6 bases at V and 4 bases at J, with 15 bases between. Per germline, CDR1 MDHEN and CDR2 SYDVKM. This CDR3 reads CASRPVGTVTGELFF. In nucleotides, the CDR3 is TGTGCCAGCAGGCCCGTGGGCACAGTCACCGGGGAGCTGTTTTTT. Variable domain in full (rest from reference TRBV28 and TRBJ2-2): DVKVTQSSRYLVKRTGEKVFLECVQDMDHENMFWYRQDPGLGLRLIYFSYDVKMKEKGDIPEGYSVSREKKERFSLILESASTNQTSMYLCASRPVGTVTGELFFGEGSRLTVL.

This chain joins TRBV13 and TRBJ1-2, with D perhaps TRBD1 (6 bases). Germline V CDR1 and CDR2: PRHDT, FYEKMQ (reference sequence). V was clipped by 5 bases and J by 4 bases, with 17 bases between them. The CDR3 has 15 residues. The DNA for the CDR3 is TGTGCCAGCAGCCTCAGACCAGGGGAGGTCTATGGCTACACCTTC. This gives the protein CASSLRPGEVYGYTF.

The chain joins TRBV20-1 to TRBJ2-5; 7 positions match TRBD1. Germline V lookup: CDR1 DFQATT, CDR2 SNEGSKA (reference sequence). V gave up 5 bases and J gave up 2 bases; unmatched junction bases: 5. The CDR3 totals 13 residues. The DNA for the CDR3 is TGCAGTGCTGAGGACAGGCGACAAGAGACCCAGTACTTC. This translates into CSAEDRRQETQYF.

This clonotype was picked up a small number of times. V is TRBV20-1 and J is TRBJ2-1; maybe TRBD2 (5 bases). Germline V gene sequence: CDR1 DFQATT, CDR2 SNEGSKA (reference sequence). Trimming took 0 bases from V and 5 from J, leaving 8 bases between them. The length of the CDR3 is 13 residues. The CDR3 region has the DNA TGCAGTGCTAGAGATAGGGAGCACAATGAGCAGTTCTTC. Translated: CSARDREHNEQFF.

The chain recombines TRBV3-1 with TRBJ2-7, with 13 nucleotides matching TRBD2. The CDR3 runs to 17 residues. V shed 5 bases and J 1 base; nucleotides not matched to a gene: 8. CDR1 and CDR2 from the germline V gene are LGHDT and YNNKEL (reference sequence). In DNA, the CDR3 is TGTGCCAGCAGCACTCGGACTAGCGGGGGCATTTCCTACGAGCAGTACTTC. This codes for CASSTRTSGGISYEQYF.

J is TRBJ2-1 and V is TRBV11-2, with a possible D match to TRBD2 (6 bases). The CDR3 totals 15 residues. Germline V gives CDR1 SGHAT, CDR2 FQNNGV. Trimming removed 4 bases from V and 9 bases from J, with 19 bases in between. In DNA, the CDR3 is TGTGCCAGCAGCTCCGCCTGGGCGACGGAGGGTGAGCAGTTCTTC. Amino acids: CASSSAWATEGEQFF.

This clonotype turned up a few times. The V gene is TRBV4-2, the J gene TRBJ2-7; D might be TRBD1 (5 bases). The V gene lost 1 base and the J gene lost 3 bases, with 13 bases spanning the gap. Germline V gene sequence: CDR1 LGHNA, CDR2 YNFKEQ. The CDR3 spans 15 residues. The CDR3 coding sequence is TGTGCCAGCAGCCAAGGGGATACAGGTAGCTACGAGCAGTACTTC. This translates into CASSQGDTGSYEQYF.

The genes are TRBV7-9 and TRBJ1-5; D remains unclear. The CDR3 runs to 12 residues. Trimming stripped 10 bases from V and 0 bases from J, with 7 bases between. CDR1 SEHNR and CDR2 FQNEAQ come from the germline V gene (reference sequence). CDR3 residues: CATPLSNQPQHF. DNA for the CDR3: TGTGCCACCCCTCTTAGCAATCAGCCCCAGCATTTT.

This chain connects TRBV9 to TRBJ1-2, with D perhaps TRBD1 (5 bases). CDR1 and CDR2 from the germline V gene are SGDLS and YYNGEE. Deletions cut 6 bases from V and 2 bases from J, with 17 bases between. This CDR3 comprises 15 residues. The CDR3 reads CASNLGQGPNYGYTF. The CDR3 region has the DNA TGTGCCAGCAACTTAGGGCAGGGCCCAAACTATGGCTACACCTTC. The full variable domain, its missing parts supplied by reference TRBV9 and TRBJ1-2, is DSGVTQTPKHLITATGQRVTLRCSPRSGDLSVYWYQQSLDQGLQFLIQYYNGEERAKGNILERFSAQQFPDLHSELNLSSLELGDSALYFCASNLGQGPNYGYTFGSGTRLTVV.

This clonotype came up a few times. This rearrangement joins TRBV19 to TRBJ2-3; 10 bases align to TRBD2. Looked up from germline, CDR1 is LNHDA and CDR2 is SQIVND (reference sequence). V was clipped by 7 bases and J by 1 base; unmatched bases: 14. The CDR3 has 18 residues. The CDR3: CASKGPASGGSRTDTQYF. CDR3 nucleotides: TGTGCCAGTAAGGGACCGGCTAGCGGGGGTTCTCGCACAGATACGCAGTATTTT.

The V and J genes are TRBV29-1 and TRBJ1-5; D remains ambiguous. The CDR3 consists of 13 residues. V lost 2 bases and J lost 4, with 9 bases in between. From germline, CDR1 is SQVTM and CDR2 ANQGSEA. The CDR3, as DNA: TGCAGCGTTGAAACTCAGATAAATCAGCCCCAGCATTTT. It is translated as CSVETQINQPQHF. Full variable domain (remainder filled in from reference TRBV29-1 and TRBJ1-5): SAVISQKPSRDICQRGTSLTIQCQVDSQVTMMFWYRQQPGQSLTLIATANQGSEATYESGFVIDKFPISRPNLTFSTLTVSNMSPEDSSIYLCSVETQINQPQHFGDGTRLSIL.

The chain combines TRBV7-9 with TRBJ1-3; D remains unclear. The CDR3 contains 16 residues. CDR1 and CDR2 (germline): SEHNR, FQNEAQ (reference sequence). Trimming removed 4 bases from V and 1 base from J, with 14 bases in between. The chain's CDR3 is CASSSLRYGSGNTIYF. CDR3 sequence (DNA): TGTGCCAGCAGCTCTCTCCGGTATGGATCTGGAAACACCATATATTTT.

In this sample, this clonotype turned up a few times. The rearrangement links TRBV25-1 to TRBJ1-1; D might be TRBD1 (5 bases). CDR1 MGHDK and CDR2 SYGVNS come from the germline V gene. V was cut by 3 bases and J by 0 bases, with 11 bases left in between. The CDR3 has 15 residues. This chain's CDR3 is CASSDWGELNTEAFF. The CDR3, as DNA: TGTGCCAGCAGTGATTGGGGGGAATTGAACACTGAAGCTTTCTTT.

This chain uses TRBV19 with TRBJ1-1; D might be TRBD1 (6 bases). The CDR3 is 15 amino acids. From germline, CDR1 is LNHDA and CDR2 SQIVND (reference sequence). Trimming took 5 bases from V and 1 from J, leaving 14 bases between them. CDR3 residues: CASSPRGGGNTEAFF. The CDR3 bases are TGTGCCAGTAGTCCTCGAGGAGGGGGGAACACTGAAGCTTTCTTT.

This rearrangement joins TRBV12-5 to TRBJ1-5; D uncertain. The V and J ends lost 3 bases and 4 bases respectively, with 7 bases between them. The germline V gene encodes CDR1 LGHNT and CDR2 FRNRAP. The CDR3 loop spans 13 amino acids. The CDR3 bases are TGTGCTAGTGGTTTTGGGCAGAATCAGCCCCAGCATTTT. Translation gives CASGFGQNQPQHF.

The rearrangement links TRBV4-1 to TRBJ2-2, with TRBD2 matching over 7 bases. The CDR3 is 18 residues long. The junction had 11 bases not matched to a gene; V was cut back by 3 bases and J by 1 base. The germline V gene encodes CDR1 MGHRA and CDR2 YSYEKL. CDR3 region: CASSHSGGAGKNTGELFF. The CDR3 bases are TGCGCCAGCAGCCACAGCGGAGGAGCGGGGAAGAACACCGGGGAGCTGTTTTTT.

J is TRBJ1-2 and V is TRBV6-5; D is perhaps TRBD1 (5 bases). V was shortened by 0 bases and J by 7 bases, with 15 bases between the two germline ends. The length of the CDR3 is 15 residues. Germline loops: CDR1 MNHEY, CDR2 SVGAGI. The CDR3 DNA reads as TGTGCCAGCAGTTACTCTCTGACAGCCCCAGTTGGCTACACCTTC. This codes for CASSYSLTAPVGYTF.

The V and J genes are TRBV14 and TRBJ2-2; 8 bases match TRBD1. Germline assignment: CDR1 SGHDN and CDR2 FVKESK. After removal of 4 bases from V and 3 bases from J, the junction contained 4 bases not matched to a gene. There are 15 residues in the CDR3. The CDR3 sequence: CASSPRRGHTGELFF. CDR3 nucleotides: TGTGCCAGCAGCCCGCGCAGGGGGCACACCGGGGAGCTGTTTTTT.

This chain uses TRBV29-1 with TRBJ1-1; 8 nucleotides align to TRBD1. Trimming took 4 bases from V and 2 from J; bases not matched to a gene: 6. The CDR3 consists of 14 residues. CDR1 and CDR2 from the germline V gene are SQVTM and ANQGSEA. The DNA of the CDR3 is TGCAGCGTTGCCCCAGGGGGCCAAAACACTGAAGCTTTCTTT. Protein: CSVAPGGQNTEAFF.

The table lists this clonotype with many counts. This CDR3 reads CASSPGGAYEQYF. The DNA for the CDR3 is TGTGCCAGCAGCCCAGGGGGGGCCTACGAGCAGTACTTC. The chain uses TRBV7-9 and TRBJ2-7; D may correspond to TRBD1 or TRBD2 (7 bases each). Germline V gene sequence: CDR1 SEHNR, CDR2 FQNEAQ (reference sequence). The CDR3 spans 13 residues. The ends were cut back, 5 bases at V and 2 bases at J, with 10 bases in the middle.

In this sample, this clonotype turned up a few times. This chain uses TRBV27 with TRBJ2-3; the match to TRBD2 covers 11 bases. The CDR3 contains 14 residues. Germline CDR1 is MNHEY and CDR2 is SMNVEV (reference sequence). The J segment lost 5 bases and the V segment lost 7 bases, leaving 5 bases of the junction unmatched. In nucleotides, the CDR3 is TGTGCCAGCACAAGACTAGCGGGGTTAGATACGCAGTATTTT. Its translation is CASTRLAGLDTQYF.

The CDR3 DNA reads TGTGCCAGCAGTGAAATAATTAGCGGGGGGCCTCTCAGTTACAATGAGCAGTTCTTC. Translation: CASSEIISGGPLSYNEQFF. The genes are TRBV25-1 and TRBJ2-1; 10 positions match TRBD2. CDR1 is MGHDK and CDR2 is SYGVNS in the germline V gene. V lost 2 bases and J lost 4; bases outside the gene matches: 14. CDR3 size: 19 residues.

The J gene is TRBJ1-6, the V gene TRBV6-1; 7 nucleotides agree with TRBD1. Germline-derived CDR1 and CDR2 are MNHNS and SASEGT. Losses at the gene ends were 5 bases for V and 7 bases for J; bases not matched to a gene: 11. The CDR3 sequence is 16 residues long. CDR3 DNA sequence: TGTGCCAGCAGTAAAGGACAGGCCGGTACAAATTCACCCCTCCACTTT. It translates to CASSKGQAGTNSPLHF.

This clonotype was seen at least ten times. This sequence joins TRBV29-1 and TRBJ2-3; weak D call: TRBD1 (5 bases). Trimming took 7 bases from V and 0 from J, leaving 20 bases between them. CDR1 SQVTM and CDR2 ANQGSEA come from the germline V gene. This CDR3 has 16 amino acids. The CDR3 is CSGNIWGSSSTDTQYF. DNA of the CDR3: TGCAGCGGGAATATTTGGGGCTCCTCTAGCACAGATACGCAGTATTTT.